Below, one T cell receptor (beta chain) is given with its context. This entry belongs to a study of control samples from healthy donors and cancer patients. Trimming cost V 0 bases and J 4 bases; bases outside gene matches: 4. The germline gives CDR1 MGHRA, CDR2 YSYEKL. This CDR3 is 15 amino acids long. Clones were read by immunoSEQ multiplex PCR, and TCRdb kept only the in-frame ones, dropping some. Of roughly 150,000 clones listed, nearly 95% are singletons. The receptor was derived from a man between 50 and 59 years old in good health. Input material: blood. The chain uses TRBV4-1 and TRBJ2-5, with 8 bases that match TRBD1. CDR3 protein: CASSQEPQGAETQYF. In nucleotides, the CDR3 is TGCGCCAGCAGCCAAGAACCCCAGGGGGCAGAGACCCAGTACTTC.